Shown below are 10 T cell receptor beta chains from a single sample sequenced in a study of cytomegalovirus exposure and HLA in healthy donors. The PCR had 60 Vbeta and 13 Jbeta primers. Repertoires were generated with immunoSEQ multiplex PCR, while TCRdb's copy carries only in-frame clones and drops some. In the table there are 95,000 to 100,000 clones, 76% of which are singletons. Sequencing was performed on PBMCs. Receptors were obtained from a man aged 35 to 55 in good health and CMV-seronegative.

The CDR3 coding sequence is TGTGCCAGCACTTTCGACAGAACTAGCAATCAGCCCCAGCATTTT. Translating it yields CASTFDRTSNQPQHF. The rearrangement uses TRBV2 and TRBJ1-5, with a weak D call TRBD1 (5 bases). This CDR3 comprises 15 residues. CDR1 is SNHLY, CDR2 FYNNEI, per germline. Trimming pared 7 bases from V and 0 bases from J, leaving 13 bases between.

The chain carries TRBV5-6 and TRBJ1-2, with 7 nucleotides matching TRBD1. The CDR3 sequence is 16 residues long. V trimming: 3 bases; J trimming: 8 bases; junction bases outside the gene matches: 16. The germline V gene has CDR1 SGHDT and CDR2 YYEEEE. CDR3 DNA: TGTGCCAGCAGCTCGGACCTCGACAGGGAAGTCGGAGGCTACACCTTC. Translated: CASSSDLDREVGGYTF.

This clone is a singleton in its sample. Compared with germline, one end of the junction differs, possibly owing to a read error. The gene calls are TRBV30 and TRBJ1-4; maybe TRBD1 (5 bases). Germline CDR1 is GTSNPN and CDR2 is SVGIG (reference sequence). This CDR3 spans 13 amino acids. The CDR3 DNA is TGTGCCTGGGAGCGTCAGGGAAATGAAAAACTGCTTTTT. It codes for CAWERQGNEKLLF.

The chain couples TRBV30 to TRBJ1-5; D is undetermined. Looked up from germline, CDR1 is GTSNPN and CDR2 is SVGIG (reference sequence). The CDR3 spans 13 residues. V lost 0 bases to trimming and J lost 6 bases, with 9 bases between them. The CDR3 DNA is TGTGCCTGGAGTGTTTATTTGAGTCAGCCCCAGCATTTT. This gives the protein CAWSVYLSQPQHF.

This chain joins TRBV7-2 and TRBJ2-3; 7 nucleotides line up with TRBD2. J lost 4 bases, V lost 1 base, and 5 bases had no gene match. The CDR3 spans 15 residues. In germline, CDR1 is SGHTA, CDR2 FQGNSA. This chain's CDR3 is CASSLDGGRSDTQYF. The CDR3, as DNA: TGTGCCAGCAGCTTAGACGGGGGGAGATCAGATACGCAGTATTTT.

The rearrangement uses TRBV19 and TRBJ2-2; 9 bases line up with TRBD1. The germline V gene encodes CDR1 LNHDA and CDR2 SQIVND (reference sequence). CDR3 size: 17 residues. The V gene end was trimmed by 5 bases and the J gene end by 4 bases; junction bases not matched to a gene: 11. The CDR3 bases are TGTGCCAGTAGTCCCGACAGGGGGTTGCTGAGCACCGGGGAGCTGTTTTTT. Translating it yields CASSPDRGLLSTGELFF. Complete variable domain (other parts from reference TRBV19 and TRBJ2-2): DGGITQSPKYLFRKEGQNVTLSCEQNLNHDAMYWYRQDPGQGLRLIYYSQIVNDFQKGDIAEGYSVSREKKESFPLTVTSAQKNPTAFYLCASSPDRGLLSTGELFFGEGSRLTVL.

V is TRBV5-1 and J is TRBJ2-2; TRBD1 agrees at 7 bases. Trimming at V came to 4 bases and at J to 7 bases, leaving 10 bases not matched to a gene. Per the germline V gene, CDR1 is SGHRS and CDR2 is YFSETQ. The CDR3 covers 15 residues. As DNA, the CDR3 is TGCGCCAGCAGCGCCGGGGACAGTGAGATCGGGGAGCTGTTTTTT. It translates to CASSAGDSEIGELFF.

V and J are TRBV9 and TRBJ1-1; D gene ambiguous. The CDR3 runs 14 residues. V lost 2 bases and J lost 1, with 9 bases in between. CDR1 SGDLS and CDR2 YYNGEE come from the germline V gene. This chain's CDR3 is CASSVPRGNTEAFF. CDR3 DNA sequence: TGTGCCAGCAGCGTCCCCCGGGGGAACACTGAAGCTTTCTTT.

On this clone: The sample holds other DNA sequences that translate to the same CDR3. The CDR3 nucleotides read TGTGCCTGGAGTGGACAGGGAGGCACTGAAGCTTTCTTT. Its translation: CAWSGQGGTEAFF. The V and J genes are TRBV30 and TRBJ1-1; the match to TRBD1 covers 7 bases. V lost 1 base to trimming and J lost 4 bases; unmatched junction nucleotides: 3. Per the germline V gene, CDR1 is GTSNPN and CDR2 is SVGIG (reference sequence). This CDR3 has 13 residues.

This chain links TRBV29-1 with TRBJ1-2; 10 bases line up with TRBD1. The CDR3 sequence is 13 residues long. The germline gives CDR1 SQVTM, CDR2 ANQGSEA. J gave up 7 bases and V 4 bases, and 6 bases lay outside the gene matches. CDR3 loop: CSVGTGGSVGYTF. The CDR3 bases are TGCAGCGTTGGGACAGGGGGAAGTGTTGGCTACACCTTC.